This T cell receptor (beta chain) was recovered during a study of vaccination effects on CD4 cells after COVID-19. General study results and limits: Only 1 of 255 vaccine-induced clones from healthy vaccinees cross-reacted with common cold coronaviruses. Clones induced by infection and by vaccine showed marked clonal contraction late after vaccination.

Germline V gene data show CDR1 as SGHKS and CDR2 as YYEKEE (reference sequence). Trimming removed 5 bases from V and 7 bases from J; junction bases left unmatched: 18. The CDR3 totals 17 residues. To note about this clone: What it recognizes is unknown.

Following a 10-day culture, CD4+ T cells were purified. Participants were given two doses of BNT162b2 or mRNA-1273 vaccine. Nobody among the vaccine recipients had prior SARS-CoV-2 infection (nucleocapsid antibodies were negative). Data came from immunoSEQ multiplex PCR; TCRdb stores just in-frame clones and leaves some out. Of 45,000 to 65,000 clones listed, approximately 80% are singletons. V usage is TRBV5-5 and J usage is TRBJ1-2; the match to TRBD1 covers 9 bases. This sequence originates from a human donor who received a COVID-19 vaccine. The sequenced sample was CD4+ T cells from PBMCs cultured without peptide, obtained after COVID-19 vaccination. CDR3 coding DNA: TGTGCCAGCAGGCTCCGAGGGACGGGACAGGGTCGGAGTGGCTACACCTTC. As protein: CASRLRGTGQGRSGYTF.